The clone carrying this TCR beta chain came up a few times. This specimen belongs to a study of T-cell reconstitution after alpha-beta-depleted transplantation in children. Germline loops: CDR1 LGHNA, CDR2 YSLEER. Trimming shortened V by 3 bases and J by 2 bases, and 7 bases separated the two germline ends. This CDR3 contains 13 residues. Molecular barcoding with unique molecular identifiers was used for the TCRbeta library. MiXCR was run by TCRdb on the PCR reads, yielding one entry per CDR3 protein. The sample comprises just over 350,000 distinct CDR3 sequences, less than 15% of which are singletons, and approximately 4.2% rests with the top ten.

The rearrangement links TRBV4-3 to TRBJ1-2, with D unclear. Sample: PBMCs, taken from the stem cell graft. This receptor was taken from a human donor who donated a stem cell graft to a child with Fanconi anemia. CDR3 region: CASSQQINYGYTF. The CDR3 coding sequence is TGCGCCAGCAGCCAGCAGATAAACTATGGCTACACCTTC.